One T cell receptor beta chain is described in this entry. The antigen is not known. These data are taken from a study of STAT5B mutations in CD4+ large granular lymphocyte leukemia. Study outcomes and limitations: 25% of private leukemic clonotypes occurred rarely in other patients' non-leukemic repertoires.

The assay was immunoSEQ multiplex PCR, and TCRdb's table has in-frame clones only and misses some. The data show approximately 8,100 clones, approximately 80% seen once. Trimming stripped 0 bases from V and 8 bases from J, with 14 bases between. The length of the CDR3 is 14 residues. Germline V gene data show CDR1 as SGHNT and CDR2 as YYREEE (reference sequence). The sequence came from a woman aged 55-70 years with CD4+ T-cell large granular lymphocyte leukemia. Sequencing input: PBMCs. V gene TRBV5-4 combines with J gene TRBJ1-1; D is unclear. The CDR3 is CASSLEQLGIEAFF. CDR3 in DNA: TGTGCCAGCAGCTTGGAGCAGCTCGGGATCGAAGCTTTCTTT.